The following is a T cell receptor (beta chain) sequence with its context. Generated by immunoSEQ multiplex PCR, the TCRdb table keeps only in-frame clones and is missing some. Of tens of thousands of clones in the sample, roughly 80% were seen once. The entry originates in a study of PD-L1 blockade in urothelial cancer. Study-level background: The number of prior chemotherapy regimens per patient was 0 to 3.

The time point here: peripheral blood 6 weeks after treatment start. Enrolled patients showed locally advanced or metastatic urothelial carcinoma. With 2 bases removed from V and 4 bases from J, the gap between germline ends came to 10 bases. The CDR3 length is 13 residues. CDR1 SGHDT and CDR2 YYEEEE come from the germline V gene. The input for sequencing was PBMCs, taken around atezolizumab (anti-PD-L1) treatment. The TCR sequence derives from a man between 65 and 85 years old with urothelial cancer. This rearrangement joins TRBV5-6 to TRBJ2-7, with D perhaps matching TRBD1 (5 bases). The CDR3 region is CASSFQGIYEQYF. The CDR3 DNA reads TGTGCCAGCAGCTTTCAGGGAATTTACGAGCAGTACTTC.